This TCR beta chain was documented in a study of monozygotic twins with inflammatory bowel disease. In germline, CDR1 is ENHRY, CDR2 SYGVKD. The CDR3 extends over 17 amino acids. After re-calling the 5' RACE reads, TCRdb lists one entry per CDR3 protein, DNA absent. The sample has some 150,000 distinct CDR3 sequences. This TCR came from a human donor with ulcerative colitis or Crohn's disease, or a healthy co-twin of an affected twin (not recorded which). The gene calls are TRBV10-3 and TRBJ1-1; the D gene TCRdb calls, TRBD1, cannot be checked with no DNA. Sequenced sample: blood. The CDR3 loop is CAISVTGTGGLGTEAFF.